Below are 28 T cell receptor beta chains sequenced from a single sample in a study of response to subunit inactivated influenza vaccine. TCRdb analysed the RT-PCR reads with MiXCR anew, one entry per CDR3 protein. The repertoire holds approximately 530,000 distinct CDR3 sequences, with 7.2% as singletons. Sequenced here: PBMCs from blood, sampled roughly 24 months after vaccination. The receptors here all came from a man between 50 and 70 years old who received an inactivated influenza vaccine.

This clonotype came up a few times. The CDR3 spells CASSQALTSGLAGLYNEQFF. In DNA, the CDR3 is TGTGCCAGCAGCCAAGCACTCACTTCTGGCCTAGCGGGGCTATACAATGAGCAGTTCTTC. The V gene is TRBV14, the J gene TRBJ2-1; 9 bases fit TRBD2. CDR3 size: 20 residues. Germline assignment: CDR1 SGHDN and CDR2 FVKESK. V lost 1 base to trimming and J lost 4 bases; unmatched junction nucleotides: 17.

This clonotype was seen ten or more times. The CDR3 is CASSKTGGSYNEQFF. As DNA, the CDR3 is TGTGCCAGTAGTAAGACAGGGGGTTCTTACAATGAGCAGTTCTTC. This sequence joins TRBV19 and TRBJ2-1; TRBD1 agrees at 9 bases. The CDR3 has 15 amino acids. Germline V gene data show CDR1 as LNHDA and CDR2 as SQIVND (reference sequence). The V gene end was trimmed by 4 bases and the J gene end by 4 bases; junction bases not matched to a gene: 5.

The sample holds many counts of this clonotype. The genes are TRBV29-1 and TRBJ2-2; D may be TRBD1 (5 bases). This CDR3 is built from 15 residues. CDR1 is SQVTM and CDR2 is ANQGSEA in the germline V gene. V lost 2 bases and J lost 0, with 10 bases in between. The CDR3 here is CSVETGDTNTGELFF. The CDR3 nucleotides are TGCAGCGTTGAAACAGGTGACACGAACACCGGGGAGCTGTTTTTT.

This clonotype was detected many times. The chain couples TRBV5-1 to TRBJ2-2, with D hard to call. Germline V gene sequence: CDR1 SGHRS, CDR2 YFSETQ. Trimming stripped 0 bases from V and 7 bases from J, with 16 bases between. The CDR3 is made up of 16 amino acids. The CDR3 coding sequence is TGCGCCAGCAGCTTGGTGGTGGGCACGTACTTCGGGGAGCTGTTTTTT. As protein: CASSLVVGTYFGELFF.

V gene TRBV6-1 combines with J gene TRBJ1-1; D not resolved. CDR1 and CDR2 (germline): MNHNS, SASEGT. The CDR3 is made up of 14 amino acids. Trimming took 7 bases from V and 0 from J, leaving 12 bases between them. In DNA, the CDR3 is TGTGCCAGCAAGGCTGGTGCGGTGAACACTGAAGCTTTCTTT. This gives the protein CASKAGAVNTEAFF.

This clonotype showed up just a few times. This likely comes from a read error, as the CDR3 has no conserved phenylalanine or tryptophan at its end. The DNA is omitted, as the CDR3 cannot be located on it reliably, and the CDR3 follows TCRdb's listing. CDR3 sequence reads: CASSLSHL. V and J are TRBV7-7 and TRBJ2-3. The CDR3 region is 8 residues in length, termini included. Germline V gives CDR1 SSHAT, CDR2 FNYEAQ (reference sequence).

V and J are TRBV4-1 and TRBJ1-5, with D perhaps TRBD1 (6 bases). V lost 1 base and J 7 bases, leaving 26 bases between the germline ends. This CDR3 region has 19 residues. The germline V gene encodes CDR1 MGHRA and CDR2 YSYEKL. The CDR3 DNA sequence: TGCGCCAGCAGCCAAGGAAGGGGGGCCTTCCTTAGGGACACACAGCCCCAGCATTTT. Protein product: CASSQGRGAFLRDTQPQHF.

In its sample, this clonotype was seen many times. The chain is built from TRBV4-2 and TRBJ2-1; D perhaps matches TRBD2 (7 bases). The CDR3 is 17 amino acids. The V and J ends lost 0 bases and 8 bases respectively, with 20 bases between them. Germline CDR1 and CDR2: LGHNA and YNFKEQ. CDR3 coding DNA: TGTGCCAGCAGCCAAGATGGCCCGAGGGGGGGCCAGGATGAGCAGTTCTTC. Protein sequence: CASSQDGPRGGQDEQFF.

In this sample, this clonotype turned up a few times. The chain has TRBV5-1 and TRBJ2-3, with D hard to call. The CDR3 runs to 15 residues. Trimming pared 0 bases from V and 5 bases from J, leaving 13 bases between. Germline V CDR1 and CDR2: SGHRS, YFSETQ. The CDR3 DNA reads TGCGCCAGCAGCTTGGGGGCATCAGGCGGAGATACGCAGTATTTT. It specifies CASSLGASGGDTQYF.

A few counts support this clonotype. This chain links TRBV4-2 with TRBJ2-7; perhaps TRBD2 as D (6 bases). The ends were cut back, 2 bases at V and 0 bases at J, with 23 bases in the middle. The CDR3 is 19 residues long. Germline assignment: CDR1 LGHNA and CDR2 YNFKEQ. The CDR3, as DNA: TGTGCCAGCAGCCAACTGGAGGGATTTGCCGGGAAAACCTCCTACGAGCAGTACTTC. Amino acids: CASSQLEGFAGKTSYEQYF.

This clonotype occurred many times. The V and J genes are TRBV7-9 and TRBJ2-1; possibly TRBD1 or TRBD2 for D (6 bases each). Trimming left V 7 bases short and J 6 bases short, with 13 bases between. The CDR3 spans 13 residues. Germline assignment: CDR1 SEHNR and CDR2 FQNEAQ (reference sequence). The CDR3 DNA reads TGTGCCAGCACACCGGGGGCCGTCAATGAGCAGTTCTTC. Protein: CASTPGAVNEQFF.

The CDR3 DNA sequence: TGCGCCAGCAGCCGTGGGACTGCGAACTACGAGCAGTACTTC. Translating gives CASSRGTANYEQYF. The rearrangement uses TRBV5-1 and TRBJ2-7; tentative D call: TRBD2 (6 bases). Germline CDR1 and CDR2: SGHRS and YFSETQ. Between the trimmed V and J ends, which lost 4 bases and 3 bases, there was a span of 14 bases. The CDR3 extends over 14 amino acids.

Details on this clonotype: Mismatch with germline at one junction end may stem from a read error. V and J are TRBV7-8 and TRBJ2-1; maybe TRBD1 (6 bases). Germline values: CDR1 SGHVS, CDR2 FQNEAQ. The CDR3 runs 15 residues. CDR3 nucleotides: TGTGCCAGGAGCTTAGGGGGTAAGAACACGAAGGAGCAGTTCTTC. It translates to CARSLGGKNTKEQFF.

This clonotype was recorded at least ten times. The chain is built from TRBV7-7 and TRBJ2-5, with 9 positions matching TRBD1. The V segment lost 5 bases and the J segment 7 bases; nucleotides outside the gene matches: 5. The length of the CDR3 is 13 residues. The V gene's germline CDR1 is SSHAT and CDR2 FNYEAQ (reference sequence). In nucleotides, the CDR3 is TGTGCCAGCAGCAGGGACAGGGAAGGGACCCAGTACTTC. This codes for CASSRDREGTQYF.

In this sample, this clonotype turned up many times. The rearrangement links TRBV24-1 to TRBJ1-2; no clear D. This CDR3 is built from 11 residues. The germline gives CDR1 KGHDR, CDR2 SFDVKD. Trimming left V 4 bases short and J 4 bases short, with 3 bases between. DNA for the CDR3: TGTGCCACCAGTGACCCCTATGGCTACACCTTC. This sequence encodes CATSDPYGYTF.

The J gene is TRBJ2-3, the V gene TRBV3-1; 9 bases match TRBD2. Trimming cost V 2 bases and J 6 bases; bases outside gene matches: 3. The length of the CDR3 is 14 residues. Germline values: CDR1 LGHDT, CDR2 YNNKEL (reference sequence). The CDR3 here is CASSQLAGADTQYF. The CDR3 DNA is TGTGCCAGCAGCCAATTAGCGGGAGCTGATACGCAGTATTTT.

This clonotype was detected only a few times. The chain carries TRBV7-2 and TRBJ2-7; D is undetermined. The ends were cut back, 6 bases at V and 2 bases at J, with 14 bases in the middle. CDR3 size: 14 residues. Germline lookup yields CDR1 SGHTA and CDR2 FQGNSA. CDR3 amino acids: CASSSDRSPYEQYF. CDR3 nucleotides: TGTGCCAGCAGTTCGGACCGAAGTCCCTACGAGCAGTACTTC.

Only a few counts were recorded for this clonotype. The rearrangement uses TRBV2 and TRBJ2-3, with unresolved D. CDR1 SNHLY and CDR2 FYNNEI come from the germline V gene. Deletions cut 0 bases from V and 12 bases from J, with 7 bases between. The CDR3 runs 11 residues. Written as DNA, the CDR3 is TGTGCCAGCAGTGAAGCGCCCCCCCAGTATTTT. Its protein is CASSEAPPQYF.

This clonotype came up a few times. CDR3 nucleotide sequence: TGTGCCAGTAGTCCCCGCAGGGGGCCGTACGAGCAGTACTTC. Its protein is CASSPRRGPYEQYF. The J gene is TRBJ2-7, the V gene TRBV19; 8 bases map to TRBD1. The CDR3 sequence is 14 residues long. CDR1 and CDR2 from the germline V gene are LNHDA and SQIVND (reference sequence). The ends lost 5 bases at V and 4 bases at J; junction bases unmatched: 7.

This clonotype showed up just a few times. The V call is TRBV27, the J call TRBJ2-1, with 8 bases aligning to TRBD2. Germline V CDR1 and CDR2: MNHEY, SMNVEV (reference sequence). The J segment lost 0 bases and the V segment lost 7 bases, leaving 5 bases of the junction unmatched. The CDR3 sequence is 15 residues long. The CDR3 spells CASKLAVSSYNEQFF. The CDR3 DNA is TGTGCCAGCAAACTAGCGGTTAGCTCCTACAATGAGCAGTTCTTC.

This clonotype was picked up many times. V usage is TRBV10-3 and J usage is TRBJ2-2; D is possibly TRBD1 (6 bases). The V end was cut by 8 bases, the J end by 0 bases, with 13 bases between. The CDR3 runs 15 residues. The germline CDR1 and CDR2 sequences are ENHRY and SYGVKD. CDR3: CAIRRQDSNTGELFF. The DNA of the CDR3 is TGTGCCATCCGCCGACAGGACTCGAACACCGGGGAGCTGTTTTTT.

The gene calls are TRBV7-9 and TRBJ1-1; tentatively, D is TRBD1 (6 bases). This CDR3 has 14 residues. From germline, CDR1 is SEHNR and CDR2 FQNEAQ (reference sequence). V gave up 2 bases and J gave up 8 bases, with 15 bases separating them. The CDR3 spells CASSLRDTQEEAFF. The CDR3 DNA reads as TGTGCCAGCAGCTTAAGGGACACACAGGAGGAAGCTTTCTTT.

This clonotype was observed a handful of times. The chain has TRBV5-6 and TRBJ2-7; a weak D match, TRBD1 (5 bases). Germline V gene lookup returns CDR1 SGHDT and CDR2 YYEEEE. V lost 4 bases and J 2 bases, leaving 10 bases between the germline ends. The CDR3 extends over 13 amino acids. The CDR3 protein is CASSLRVAYEQYF. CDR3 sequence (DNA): TGTGCCAGCAGCCTCAGGGTTGCCTACGAGCAGTACTTC.

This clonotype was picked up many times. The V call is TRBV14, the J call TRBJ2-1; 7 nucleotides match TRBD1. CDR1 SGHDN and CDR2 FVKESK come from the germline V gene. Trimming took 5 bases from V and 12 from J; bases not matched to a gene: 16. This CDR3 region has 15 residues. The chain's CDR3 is CASSKHPGHQGVQFF. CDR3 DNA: TGTGCCAGCAGCAAACACCCGGGACATCAGGGGGTGCAGTTCTTC.

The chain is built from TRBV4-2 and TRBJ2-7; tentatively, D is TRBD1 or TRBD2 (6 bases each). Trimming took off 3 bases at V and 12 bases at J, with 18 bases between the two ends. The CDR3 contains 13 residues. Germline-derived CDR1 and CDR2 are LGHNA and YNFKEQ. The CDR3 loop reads CASSQSGGSFWYF. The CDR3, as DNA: TGTGCCAGCAGCCAGTCCGGGGGCTCCTTCTGGTACTTC.

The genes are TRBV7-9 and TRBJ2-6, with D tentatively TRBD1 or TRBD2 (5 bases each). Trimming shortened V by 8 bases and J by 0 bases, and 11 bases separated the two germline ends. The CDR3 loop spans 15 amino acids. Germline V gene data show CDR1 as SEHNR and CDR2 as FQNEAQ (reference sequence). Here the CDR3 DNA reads TGTGCCAGCGTGAAGGGGAGCTCTGGGGCCAACGTCCTGACTTTC. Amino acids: CASVKGSSGANVLTF.

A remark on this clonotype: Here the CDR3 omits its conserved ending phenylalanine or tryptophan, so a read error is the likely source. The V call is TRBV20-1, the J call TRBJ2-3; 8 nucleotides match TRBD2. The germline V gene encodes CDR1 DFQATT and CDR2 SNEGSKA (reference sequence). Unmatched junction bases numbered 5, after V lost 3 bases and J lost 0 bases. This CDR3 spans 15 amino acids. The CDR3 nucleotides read TGCAGTGCTAGTCCTAGCGGGTTCAGCACAGATACGCAGTATTCT. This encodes CSASPSGFSTDTQYS.

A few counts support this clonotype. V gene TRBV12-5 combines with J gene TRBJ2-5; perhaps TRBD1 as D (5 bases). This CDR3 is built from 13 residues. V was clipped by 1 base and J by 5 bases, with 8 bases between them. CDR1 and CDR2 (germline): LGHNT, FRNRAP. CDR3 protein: CASGLAGSETQYF. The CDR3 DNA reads TGTGCTAGTGGTTTGGCAGGGTCTGAGACCCAGTACTTC.